This entry lists 27 T cell receptor beta chains sequenced from one sample in a study of vaccination and CD4 T cells after COVID-19. Their specific antigens are unknown. Stated treatment: roughly 11-day PBMC culture with coronavirus spike peptide pools or control peptides (ViraFEST assay). The Oncomine TCR Beta short-read assay was what sequenced the DNA obtained from cultured CD4+ T cells. TCRdb fed the PCR reads into MiXCR, producing one record per CDR3 protein. Among 8,500 to 13,000 distinct CDR3 sequences listed, almost 65% were seen once. The sequencing input was CD4+ T cells from blood, cultured in vitro. These receptors came from a human donor who had recovered from COVID-19.

The V gene is TRBV28, the J gene TRBJ2-7; possible D gene TRBD2, 5 bases. CDR1 is MDHEN, CDR2 SYDVKM, per germline. There are 13 residues in the CDR3. The germline V and J ends were trimmed by 2 bases and 3 bases, with 8 bases remaining between them. The chain's CDR3 is CASSLGGFYEQYF. The CDR3 nucleotides read TGTGCCAGCAGTTTAGGCGGGTTCTACGAGCAGTACTTC.

As to this clonotype: Relative to the germline gene, one junction end is altered; a read error may explain this. The chain carries TRBV20-1 and TRBJ2-7; 11 bases are a match to TRBD2. This CDR3 is built from 15 residues. Germline V gene lookup returns CDR1 DFQATT and CDR2 SNEGSKA (reference sequence). DNA of the CDR3: TGCAGTGCTACCCACGGGACTAGCGGTTCCTTCGAGCAGTACTTC. Protein: CSATHGTSGSFEQYF.

The chain is built from TRBV5-8 and TRBJ1-1; D gene uncertain. The V gene's germline CDR1 is SGHTS and CDR2 YDEGEE. This CDR3 contains 14 residues. The V end lost 2 bases, the J end lost 6 bases, and 14 bases lay between the germline ends. The CDR3 bases are TGTGCCAGCAGCTTAAAGCGCTCGATTTCTGAAGCTTTCTTT. The encoded protein is CASSLKRSISEAFF.

This clonotype has a single count. The CDR3 sequence is CASSLATGRYYGYTF. The DNA for the CDR3 is TGTGCCAGCAGCTTGGCGACAGGGCGGTACTATGGCTACACCTTC. The chain combines TRBV5-4 with TRBJ1-2, with 7 bases that match TRBD1. Germline V gives CDR1 SGHNT, CDR2 YYREEE (reference sequence). The length of the CDR3 is 15 residues. V gave up 0 bases and J gave up 3 bases; unmatched junction bases: 5.

The V gene is TRBV20-1, the J gene TRBJ1-2, with D unresolved. Trimming took 0 bases from V and 8 from J, leaving 28 bases between them. This CDR3 comprises 18 residues. Germline V lookup: CDR1 DFQATT, CDR2 SNEGSKA (reference sequence). In nucleotides, the CDR3 is TGCAGTGCTAGAGATATGGATTATTCCCAGGCCGTGCTAGGAGGCTACACCTTC. It codes for CSARDMDYSQAVLGGYTF.

The rearrangement uses TRBV30 and TRBJ2-5; D remains ambiguous. The CDR3 extends over 13 amino acids. V was clipped by 0 bases and J by 3 bases, with 8 bases between them. From germline, CDR1 is GTSNPN and CDR2 SVGIG (reference sequence). CDR3 region: CAWSVPPKETQYF. CDR3 nucleotides: TGTGCCTGGAGTGTACCACCTAAAGAGACCCAGTACTTC.

The count of this clonotype is one. A read error may produce the germline difference seen at one junction end. V is TRBV20-1 and J is TRBJ1-5; D perhaps matches TRBD1 (5 bases). Germline V CDR1 and CDR2: DFQATT, SNEGSKA (reference sequence). The CDR3 is made up of 15 amino acids. DNA for the CDR3: TGCAGTGCTGCGGGGGATAAGATGAACAATCAACCCCAGCATTTT. Translated: CSAAGDKMNNQPQHF.

This chain connects TRBV19 to TRBJ2-6; 9 nucleotides agree with TRBD1. The CDR3 consists of 16 residues. Germline values: CDR1 LNHDA, CDR2 SQIVND (reference sequence). J was trimmed by 3 bases and V by 5 bases; bases with no gene match: 5. CDR3 sequence reads: CASSVGTGNGANVLTF. As DNA, the CDR3 is TGTGCCAGTAGTGTCGGGACAGGGAATGGGGCCAACGTCCTGACTTTC.

The chain employs TRBV10-1 and TRBJ1-5, with D unclear. Germline CDR1 reads WNHNN; CDR2 reads SYGVQD (reference sequence). Trimming cost V 1 base and J 4 bases, with 5 bases left between them. This CDR3 is 13 amino acids long. CDR3 loop: CASSEFGNQPQHF. The CDR3 DNA sequence: TGCGCCAGCAGTGAGTTTGGGAATCAGCCCCAGCATTTT.

This clonotype was seen only a few times. The CDR3 here is CASSLDRGGQPQHF. CDR3 nucleotide sequence: TGTGCCAGCAGCTTAGATCGAGGGGGCCAGCCCCAGCATTTT. This chain joins TRBV11-2 and TRBJ1-5, with 7 bases aligning to TRBD1. V gave up 0 bases and J gave up 7 bases; unmatched junction bases: 3. Germline V gives CDR1 SGHAT, CDR2 FQNNGV. The CDR3 has 14 residues.

The chain uses TRBV7-8 and TRBJ2-3; 8 nucleotides agree with TRBD2. The germline V gene encodes CDR1 SGHVS and CDR2 FQNEAQ. The ends lost 2 bases at V and 4 bases at J; junction bases unmatched: 8. The CDR3 length is 16 residues. CDR3 coding DNA: TGTGCCAGCAGCTTACGGCGACTAGCGAATTCAGATACGCAGTATTTT. This codes for CASSLRRLANSDTQYF.

The V and J genes are TRBV30 and TRBJ2-5; D unclear. Germline V gene sequence: CDR1 GTSNPN, CDR2 SVGIG (reference sequence). The CDR3 loop spans 11 amino acids. Trimming removed 2 bases from V and 2 bases from J, with 3 bases in between. The CDR3 region is CAWSRQETQYF. The CDR3 region has the DNA TGTGCCTGGAGTAGGCAAGAGACCCAGTACTTC.

This chain joins TRBV9 and TRBJ2-5; the D call may be TRBD1 or TRBD2 (5 bases each). V lost 0 bases and J 5 bases, leaving 11 bases between the germline ends. The CDR3 spans 14 residues. Germline-derived CDR1 and CDR2 are SGDLS and YYNGEE. The CDR3 DNA reads TGTGCCAGCAGCGTAGGGGGGATCGAGGAGACCCAGTACTTC. It specifies CASSVGGIEETQYF. The full variable domain, in which reference TRBV9 and TRBJ2-5 provide the parts outside the CDR3, is DSGVTQTPKHLITATGQRVTLRCSPRSGDLSVYWYQQSLDQGLQFLIQYYNGEERAKGNILERFSAQQFPDLHSELNLSSLELGDSALYFCASSVGGIEETQYFGPGTRLLVL.

This clonotype was counted a few times. V usage is TRBV28 and J usage is TRBJ2-7; 9 bases line up with TRBD2. This CDR3 is 16 amino acids long. The V and J ends lost 8 bases and 3 bases, in that order; junction bases with no gene match: 14. From germline, CDR1 is MDHEN and CDR2 SYDVKM. The CDR3 protein is CASGLFLAGGVYEQYF. DNA of the CDR3: TGTGCCAGCGGCCTTTTCTTGGCGGGAGGGGTCTACGAGCAGTACTTC.

This chain joins TRBV6-2 or TRBV6-3 and TRBJ2-5, with no clear D. CDR1 and CDR2 from the germline V gene are MNHEY and SVGEGT. The CDR3 length is 15 residues. V lost 4 bases and J 0 bases, leaving 12 bases between the germline ends. CDR3 sequence reads: CASSSDGPYQETQYF. The CDR3 bases are TGTGCCAGCAGTTCGGACGGACCGTACCAAGAGACCCAGTACTTC.

This clonotype came up a few times. This chain joins TRBV7-3 and TRBJ2-7; TRBD2 aligns across 14 bases. Germline V gives CDR1 SGHTA, CDR2 FQGTGA. The V and J ends lost 1 base and 4 bases, in that order; junction bases with no gene match: 12. This CDR3 spans 19 amino acids. This chain's CDR3 is CASSLIWETSGRAGYEQYF. CDR3 sequence (DNA): TGTGCCAGCAGCTTAATTTGGGAGACTAGCGGGAGGGCCGGTTACGAGCAGTACTTC.

This chain connects TRBV12-3 or TRBV12-4 to TRBJ1-2; D gene unclear. CDR3 size: 15 residues. V gave up 6 bases and J gave up 1 base, with 15 bases separating them. CDR3 amino acids: CASSELQTVNYGYTF. CDR3 nucleotide sequence: TGTGCCAGCAGCGAACTCCAAACAGTTAACTATGGCTACACCTTC.

The chain couples TRBV5-8 to TRBJ1-3, with TRBD1 matching 9 bases. CDR1 is SGHTS, CDR2 YDEGEE, per germline. The V segment lost 3 bases and the J segment 3 bases; nucleotides outside the gene matches: 4. This CDR3 spans 15 amino acids. CDR3 sequence reads: CASSSDRGGGNTIYF. The CDR3 coding sequence is TGTGCCAGCAGCTCGGACAGGGGTGGTGGAAACACCATATATTTT.

This clonotype has a handful of counts. This chain uses TRBV20-1 with TRBJ1-6, with D unclear. With 5 bases removed from V and 7 bases from J, the gap between germline ends came to 9 bases. The CDR3 extends over 12 amino acids. CDR1 is DFQATT, CDR2 SNEGSKA, per germline (reference sequence). The CDR3 bases are TGCAGTGCTCGAAGTGGCAATTCACCCCTCCACTTT. Translation: CSARSGNSPLHF.

V gene TRBV9 combines with J gene TRBJ1-1, with D unclear. The CDR3 extends over 13 amino acids. Germline CDR1 is SGDLS and CDR2 is YYNGEE. V shed 3 bases and J shed 0 bases, with 6 bases lying between them. The CDR3, as DNA: TGTGCCAGCAGCGCCAGTTTGAACACTGAAGCTTTCTTT. Amino acid sequence: CASSASLNTEAFF.

The chain uses TRBV30 and TRBJ1-5; TRBD1 might be the D (6 bases). CDR1 GTSNPN and CDR2 SVGIG come from the germline V gene (reference sequence). The CDR3 consists of 15 residues. Deletions cut 3 bases from V and 2 bases from J, with 14 bases between. The DNA of the CDR3 is TGTGCCTGGAGCGTAATACAGGGAGGCAATCAGCCCCAGCATTTT. This codes for CAWSVIQGGNQPQHF.

The chain carries TRBV20-1 and TRBJ1-1; tentative D call: TRBD1 (5 bases). The V end was cut by 2 bases, the J end by 5 bases, with 12 bases between. CDR3 length: 13 amino acids. Looked up from germline, CDR1 is DFQATT and CDR2 is SNEGSKA (reference sequence). In DNA, the CDR3 is TGCAGTGCTAGAAAGCCAGGGCAGACTGAAGCTTTCTTT. Residues: CSARKPGQTEAFF.

This chain connects TRBV7-2 to TRBJ1-3, with 7 bases identical to TRBD1. The germline V gene has CDR1 SGHTA and CDR2 FQGNSA. CDR3 length: 16 amino acids. The V segment lost 1 base and the J segment 4 bases; nucleotides outside the gene matches: 7. CDR3 protein: CASSLEPGGSGNTIYF. In DNA, the CDR3 is TGTGCCAGCAGCTTAGAGCCAGGGGGTTCGGGAAACACCATATATTTT.

The chain carries TRBV12-3 or TRBV12-4 and TRBJ1-2, with a weak D call TRBD1 (5 bases). V lost 6 bases and J 4 bases, leaving 9 bases between the germline ends. This CDR3 has 12 amino acids. CDR3 amino acids: CASSRGAYGYTF. DNA for the CDR3: TGTGCCAGCAGCCGAGGGGCCTATGGCTACACCTTC.

This clonotype showed up just once. The chain has TRBV7-3 and TRBJ1-1, with no clear D. V lost 10 bases to trimming and J lost 1 base, with 13 bases between them. CDR3 size: 13 residues. Germline values: CDR1 SGHTA, CDR2 FQGTGA. The CDR3, as DNA: TGTGCCATCCGAGGACGGACGAACACTGAAGCTTTCTTT. The encoded protein is CAIRGRTNTEAFF.

This chain links TRBV5-4 with TRBJ1-3; D perhaps matches TRBD1 (5 bases). The CDR3 totals 16 residues. The germline V and J ends were trimmed by 4 bases and 4 bases, with 18 bases remaining between them. Germline CDR1 SGHNT, CDR2 YYREEE (reference sequence). The CDR3 bases are TGTGCCAGCAGCAAGGGGTCCCGGGGCTCCGGAAACACCATATATTTT. It encodes CASSKGSRGSGNTIYF.

This chain uses TRBV23-1 with TRBJ1-5, with D uncertain. TRBV23-1 is labeled an ORF, and its function is uncertain. Trimming left V 3 bases short and J 2 bases short, with 8 bases between. The length of the CDR3 is 14 residues. The CDR3 nucleotides read TGCGCCAGCAGTCACGGGCAGGGCAATCAGCCCCAGCATTTT. It yields the protein CASSHGQGNQPQHF.